This T cell receptor beta chain was captured by sequencing in a study of technical replicates of blood from a few donors. Germline V gene lookup returns CDR1 LNHNV and CDR2 YYDKDF (reference sequence). Trimming shortened V by 1 base and J by 10 bases, and 28 bases separated the two germline ends. CDR3 size: 19 residues. Assay: immunoSEQ multiplex PCR; the TCRdb copy retains only in-frame clones and omits some. The profile covers 85,000 to 90,000 clones, with 85% to 95% appearing a single time and 0.2% to 0.3% taken by the ten largest. This TCR was recovered from a human donor in good health. The chain has TRBV15 and TRBJ1-4; D perhaps matches TRBD1 (5 bases). The material sequenced was T cells isolated from PBMCs. CDR3 residues: CATSRGPAGTPGGGGKLFF. In DNA, the CDR3 is TGTGCCACCAGCAGAGGTCCAGCCGGGACTCCCGGGGGAGGTGGAAAACTGTTTTTT.